This T cell receptor (beta chain) was found in a study of human thymus T cells. The study, taken as a whole, reports: Thymic and blood repertoires seemed to favor certain V and J genes.

Only in-frame clones appear in the TCRdb table, and some are missing; sequencing was by immunoSEQ multiplex PCR. The sample yields around 70,000 clones, around 95% seen once. The V and J ends lost 0 bases and 0 bases respectively, with 18 bases between them. From germline, CDR1 is SEHNR and CDR2 FQNEAQ (reference sequence). The CDR3 covers 18 residues. This clone has just one count. The antigen remains undetermined. Thymus specimens were resections from corrective heart surgery. Sequencing was done on a sample of thymus tissue. This receptor was taken from a girl less than two years old with a congenital heart defect but otherwise immunologically healthy. The chain couples TRBV7-9 to TRBJ2-7; D remains ambiguous. The CDR3 DNA reads as TGTGCCAGCAGCTTAGCGGGTACGCTTGCCTTCAGCTCCTACGAGCAGTACTTC. This encodes CASSLAGTLAFSSYEQYF.